Listed below are T cell receptor beta chains from one sample, sequenced in a study of regulatory T cells in long-lasting Graves disease. TCRdb redid the calling of the multiplex PCR reads with MiXCR, one entry per CDR3 protein. The sample yields approximately 310,000 distinct CDR3 sequences, 18% seen once. This specimen was peripheral blood mononuclear cells (PBMCs), taken at new diagnosis, from a patient treated with antithyroid drugs. These receptors were collected from a female donor with Graves disease. The CDR3 runs from the conserved cysteine through the conserved F or W. Each record gives: J gene, D gene, V gene, clone size, CDR3 DNA, CDR3 protein. D genes are given only for firm matches. Clone size is given for some rows only: seen once, a few or many times, or a class if the clone is expanded.

TRBJ1-5,.,TRBV28,many,TGTGCCAGCAGTCCAAGGGAGGGGCTGGGGAATCAGCCCCAGCATTTT,CASSPREGLGNQPQHF
TRBJ2-7,TRBD1,TRBV28,many,TGTGCCAGCAGTTTTGGAGCCAGACAGGGATTGGGTGAGCAGTACTTC,CASSFGARQGLGEQYF
TRBJ2-7,TRBD2,TRBV5-1,.,TGCGCCAGCAGCCTACAATACCCGGGGACTATCACCTACGAGCAGTACTTC,CASSLQYPGTITYEQYF
TRBJ1-6,TRBD1,TRBV11-2,many,TGTGCCAGCAGCTTAGTCGGGACAGCTAATTCACCCCTCCACTTT,CASSLVGTANSPLHF
TRBJ1-1,TRBD1,TRBV10-3,many,TGTGCCATCAGATCGGACAGGGGGCTTTCTGAAGCTTTCTTT,CAIRSDRGLSEAFF
TRBJ2-3,.,TRBV28,many,TGTGCCAGCAGTTTCAATACTCCCCGTCGTAGGACGCAGTATTTT,CASSFNTPRRRTQYF
TRBJ2-3,TRBD2,TRBV20-1,many,TGCAGTGCTAGACCGCGGGAGGATGATGATACGCAGTATTTT,CSARPREDDDTQYF
TRBJ2-3,TRBD2,TRBV20-1,many,TGCAGTGCTAGGACGGGACTAGCGGGAGGGCCAAAGGGAGATACGCAGTATTTT,CSARTGLAGGPKGDTQYF
TRBJ2-2,TRBD1,TRBV27,many,TGTGCCAGCAGCTCTCCCGGGACAGGGACCGGGGAGCTGTTTTTT,CASSSPGTGTGELFF
TRBJ2-2,.,TRBV18,few,TGTGCCAGCTCACCATCTCAGGGGAGAGCGAACACCGGGGAGCTGTTTTTT,CASSPSQGRANTGELFF
TRBJ2-7,.,TRBV5-1,many,TGTGCCAGCAGCTTAGAAGGCGAGCAGTACTTC,CASSLEGEQYF
TRBJ1-4,.,TRBV3-1,many,TGTGCCAGCAGCCCGTACTTGGGTGAAAAACTGTTTTTT,CASSPYLGEKLFF
TRBJ1-1,.,TRBV13,.,TGTGCCAGCAGTGCCCACGGGCTGGTGGTAAGGACTGAAGCTTTCTTT,CASSAHGLVVRTEAFF
TRBJ2-5,.,TRBV11-2,.,TGTGCCAGCACCCTTGGTGTTGGTTACCAAGAGACCCAGTACTTC,CASTLGVGYQETQYF
TRBJ2-7,TRBD1,TRBV6-1,many,TGTGCCAGCAGTGACCGGGACAGAACCTACGAGCAGTACTTC,CASSDRDRTYEQYF
TRBJ2-7,TRBD2,TRBV7-3,few,TGTGCCAGCAGCCCCGGGACTAGCGGGTTATACGAGCAGTACTTC,CASSPGTSGLYEQYF
TRBJ2-5,TRBD2,TRBV20-1,.,TGCAGTGCTAGGCAATACCGATCAATAGCGGGAGTCCTGAATGAGCACTTCTTC,CSARQYRSIAGVLNEHFF
TRBJ1-4,.,TRBV11-2,many,TGTGCCAGCAGCTTAAGGGGGAGGGGATTTCAGGGGACTAATGAAAAACTGTTTTTT,CASSLRGRGFQGTNEKLFF
TRBJ2-1,.,TRBV2,many,TGTGCCAGCAGTAGCGGAGGGGTGAATGAGCAGTTCTTC,CASSSGGVNEQFF
TRBJ1-5,.,TRBV9,few,TGTGCCAGCAGCGCCGGAACGGGGAATCAGCCCCAGCATTTT,CASSAGTGNQPQHF
TRBJ2-1,TRBD2,TRBV11-2,many,TGTGCCAGCAGCTTAAGGGGACTAGCGGGAGGCTCCTACAATGAGCAGTTCTTC,CASSLRGLAGGSYNEQFF
TRBJ2-1,.,TRBV7-3,many,TGTGCCAGCAGGGAGGCCAGCGGTCGATACAATGAGCAGTTCTTC,CASREASGRYNEQFF
TRBJ1-6,TRBD1,TRBV7-9,many,TGTGCCAGCAGCTCAACAGGGGGCCGGGGCTCACCCCTCCACTTT,CASSSTGGRGSPLHF
TRBJ2-2,.,TRBV19,many,TGTGCCAGTAGGGGGGTTTTAGTGGACAGCGCGAACACCGGGGAGCTGTTTTTT,CASRGVLVDSANTGELFF
TRBJ1-4,.,TRBV28,few,TGTGCTAGCAGTTTAAGCCGGATGTTCGGTGAAAGACTGTTTTTT,CASSLSRMFGERLFF
TRBJ1-5,.,TRBV3-1,.,TGTGCCAGCAGCCAAGGGAATGATCCCCAGCATTTT,CASSQGNDPQHF